The clone carrying this TCR beta chain was seen only a few times. The data belong to a study of sequential checkpoint blockade in melanoma. Study as a whole: Arm A got nivolumab then ipilimumab; arm B the reverse, 1:1. Both treatment sequences were followed by maintenance nivolumab.

Measured with immunoSEQ multiplex PCR; TCRdb has only the in-frame clones, and not every one. The sample records 9,000 to 13,000 clones, 56% being singletons. Noted treatment: randomized to nivolumab then ipilimumab (arm A) or the reverse (arm B). PBMC sorting kept live CD3+CD8+ cells without CD19 or CD56. The CDR3 is 13 amino acids. V lost 3 bases to trimming and J lost 5 bases, with 10 bases between them. Germline CDR1 and CDR2: MNHNS and SASEGT. The chain combines TRBV6-1 with TRBJ1-1, with no clear D. The sequence was collected from a human donor with melanoma. Sequenced material: CD8+ T cells sorted from blood (inferred from file names), taken from a patient given nivolumab and ipilimumab in sequence. The CDR3, as DNA: TGTGCCAGCAGTGAGGTCTCGCGGACTGAAGCTTTCTTT. Protein sequence: CASSEVSRTEAFF.